This record covers a single TCR beta chain. Its antigen remains unidentified. Base-call qualities are not available, and no considerably larger clone is one nucleotide away. The CDR3, cysteine through phenylalanine, is 14 amino acids long. Only CDR3 DNA is held: 42 bases, read in frame from base 1. The germline V gene supplies CDR1 SGHRS and CDR2 YFSETQ. At the junction V is shortened by 0 bases and J by 2 bases, with 9 bases in between. The immunoSEQ Assay, a bias-controlled multiplex PCR, was used to amplify TCRbeta CDR3 regions from genomic DNA. As for how the authors treated the data: The number of nucleated cells in each sample was estimated by amplification of reference gene primers within the assay. Sequence reads were collapsed and filtered to measure the absolute abundance of every unique TCRbeta CDR3 rearrangement. For each sample, productive Simpson clonality was calculated by taking the square root of Simpson's diversity index across productive rearrangements. This is the immuneACCESS table as TCRdb keeps it, with only in-frame sequences that have V and J called. A part of the clones is gone; compared with another copy, unresolved V genes explain less than half, and the rest is unexplained. The V and J calls and clone size come from that table; D and trimming were worked out from the DNA. The sample table shows about 46,000 clones, and about 87% are seen once. The ten largest clones take up roughly 13% of the sample.

The collaborating institutions used their own protocols to collect whole blood in K2EDTA tubes. For TCRbeta analysis, collaborators shipped samples in one of three forms: frozen whole blood, isolated PBMCs, or DNA extracted from either of those sample types. The data belong to a study of blood T cell repertoires in COVID-19 (dated by TCRdb to 2020 to 2022). Regarding the research as a whole: Collaborator samples came from the United States, Italy and Spain and covered acute and convalescent phases of COVID-19. The samples were drawn from two sources: the first 160 participants of the ongoing ImmuneRACE study, and 1,254 subjects contributed by 6 global collaborators. Deeply sampled blood TCRbeta repertoires from subjects exposed to, actively infected with, or recovered from COVID-19 were included in the dataset. Where available, HLA class I and class II types were obtained from metadata supplied by the sample provider rather than from assay-based typing. Sample metadata almost always included a de-identified subject ID, COVID-19 status, age in years and sex. The prospective study material was composed of cDNA or gDNA derived from T cells, B-cell-depleted T cells, or PBMCs. The repertoires were released in a freely available public database intended as a resource for research on the immune response to SARS-CoV-2.

Study-wide conclusions, independent of this receptor: Clinical and demographic metadata were provided uncurated, with the amount varying by source and participant.

The sequence was obtained from a human donor with active COVID-19. The donor label of this sample is uncertain. The chain is assembled from TRBV5-1 and TRBJ2-7; the D segment cannot be called with confidence. The sequenced sample consisted of peripheral blood. The nucleotides read TGCGCCAGCAGCTTGGAGCCCACGGCCTACGAGCAGTACTTC. Translation gives CASSLEPTAYEQYF.